The present TCR beta chain was sequenced within a study of human T cells and chemical hapten exposure. Indicated time point: patch test 1, 2 weeks after DPC sensitization. This sample's treatment: therapeutic diphenylcyclopropenone sensitization with weekly scalp DPC. This clonotype was counted between two and nine times. Each CDR3 protein gets one entry after TCRdb re-called the RACE reads with MiXCR. Here the sample spans around 100,000 distinct CDR3 sequences, about 10% being singletons. CDR1 and CDR2 (germline): SNHLY, FYNNEI. This CDR3 spans 14 amino acids. V was cut by 4 bases and J by 0 bases, with 10 bases left in between.

This receptor was taken from a middle-aged woman with alopecia areata. Some clones in this sample may be carry-over from other donors' samples. V gene TRBV2 combines with J gene TRBJ2-7, with a tentative D call TRBD1 (5 bases). This material consisted of whole blood, taken in connection with sensitization to the hapten diphenylcyclopropenone (DPC). DNA for the CDR3: TGTGCCAGCAGTGGACAGCCGAGCTCCTACGAGCAGTACTTC. It is translated as CASSGQPSSYEQYF.